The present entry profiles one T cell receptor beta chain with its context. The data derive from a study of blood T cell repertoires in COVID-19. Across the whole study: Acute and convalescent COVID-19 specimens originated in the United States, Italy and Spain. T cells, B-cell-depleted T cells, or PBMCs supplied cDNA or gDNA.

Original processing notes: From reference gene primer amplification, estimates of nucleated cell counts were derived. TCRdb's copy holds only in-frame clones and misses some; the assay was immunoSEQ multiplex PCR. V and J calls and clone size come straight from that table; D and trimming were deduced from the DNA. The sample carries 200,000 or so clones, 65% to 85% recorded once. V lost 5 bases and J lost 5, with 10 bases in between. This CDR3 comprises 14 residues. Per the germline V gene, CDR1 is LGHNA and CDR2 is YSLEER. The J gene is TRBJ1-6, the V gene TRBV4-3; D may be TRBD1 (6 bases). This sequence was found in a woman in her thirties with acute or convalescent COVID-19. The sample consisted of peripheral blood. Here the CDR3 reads CASSSGTNNSPLHF. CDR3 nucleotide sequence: TGCGCCAGCAGCTCGGGGACAAATAATTCACCCCTCCACTTT.